This entry is about one T cell receptor beta chain. Its antigen is unidentified. A multiplex PCR was run with 60 Vbeta primers and 13 Jbeta primers. The protocol was immunoSEQ multiplex PCR, while the TCRdb copy is restricted to in-frame clones and leaves out a portion. The table includes around 200,000 clones, less than 85% detected once. These data originate in a study of cytomegalovirus exposure and HLA in healthy donors. General observations from the study: V- and J-gene trimming in TCR beta was tied to a missense DCLRE1C variant by an analysis performed later.

Trimming pared 2 bases from V and 5 bases from J, leaving 12 bases between. Germline V lookup: CDR1 KGHSH, CDR2 LQKENI. The CDR3 loop spans 14 amino acids. The sample comprised PBMCs. This TCR was recovered from a girl aged 2-10 years in good health and CMV-seronegative. The chain joins TRBV18 to TRBJ2-5, with D possibly being TRBD1 (6 bases). CDR3 sequence: CASSPSQGDETQYF. As DNA, the CDR3 is TGTGCCAGCTCACCATCACAGGGAGACGAGACCCAGTACTTC. The full variable domain, with the rest looked up from reference TRBV18 and TRBJ2-5, is NAGVMQNPRHLVRRRGQEARLRCSPMKGHSHVYWYRQLPEEGLKFMVYLQKENIIDESGMPKERFSAEFPKEGPSILRIQQVVRGDSAAYFCASSPSQGDETQYFGPGTRLLVL.